This TCR beta chain was sequenced in a study of T cells in Graves' hyperthyroidism and ophthalmopathy. Study outcomes and limitations: Most thyroid clonotypes that were expanded above 0.001 also turned up in blood.

Patients were aged 18 to 65, had disease duration under 2 months, and had newly diagnosed hyperthyroidism. RNA transcripts served as the template for amplifying TCR beta CDR3 regions. The HTBI primer set served for first-round RT-PCR of the TCR CDR3. One entry per CDR3 protein, called by TCRdb with MiXCR from the multiplex PCR reads. The data contain a few hundred thousand distinct CDR3 sequences, about 15% of them singletons. This clonotype was seen ten or more times. The antigen is not known. J lost 4 bases, V lost 6 bases, and 10 bases had no gene match. The CDR3 is made up of 14 amino acids. Germline V gene lookup returns CDR1 DFQATT and CDR2 SNEGSKA (reference sequence).

This sequence joins TRBV20-1 and TRBJ1-2, with 8 bases identical to TRBD1. The sample consisted of blood. The sequence derives from a woman aged 18-29 years with Graves' hyperthyroidism that later progressed to Graves' ophthalmopathy. CDR3 DNA: TGCAGTGCAAGGAACCAGGGGGCAGGCTATGGCTACACCTTC. Protein: CSARNQGAGYGYTF.